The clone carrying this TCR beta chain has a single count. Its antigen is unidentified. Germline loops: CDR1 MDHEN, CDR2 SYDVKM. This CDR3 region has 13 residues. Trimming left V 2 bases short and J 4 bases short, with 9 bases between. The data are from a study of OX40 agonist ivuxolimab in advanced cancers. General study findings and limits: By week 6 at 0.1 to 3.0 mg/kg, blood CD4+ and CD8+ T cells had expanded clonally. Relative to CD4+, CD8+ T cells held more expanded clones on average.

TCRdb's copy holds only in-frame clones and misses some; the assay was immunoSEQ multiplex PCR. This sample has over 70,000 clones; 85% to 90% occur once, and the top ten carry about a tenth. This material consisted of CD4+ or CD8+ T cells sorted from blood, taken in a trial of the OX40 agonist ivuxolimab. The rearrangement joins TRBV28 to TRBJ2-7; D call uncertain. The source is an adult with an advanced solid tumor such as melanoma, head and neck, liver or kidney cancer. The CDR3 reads CASSLRAAYEQYF. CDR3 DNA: TGTGCCAGCAGTTTAAGGGCCGCATACGAGCAGTACTTC.